This is a list of T cell receptor beta chains from one sample in a study of regulatory T cells in long-lasting Graves disease. TCRdb recomputed calls from the multiplex PCR reads with MiXCR, one row per CDR3 protein. Altogether approximately 480,000 distinct CDR3 sequences are present, about 17% being singletons, with the ten largest covering 12%. These data also formed part of another study, on T cells in Graves' hyperthyroidism and ophthalmopathy.

Sequencing was performed on peripheral blood mononuclear cells (PBMCs), taken at new diagnosis, from a patient treated with antithyroid drugs. The receptors come from a man aged 40-49 years with Graves disease. CDR3s include the opening cysteine and the closing phenylalanine or tryptophan. The D gene is left open where the match is weak. Size values are once, few and many counts, or a class for expanded clones, and some rows have none.

13	.	TRBJ2-2	TRBV2	many	TGTGCCAGCAGTGAGGAGGCTGCCGGGGAGCTGTTTTTT	CASSEEAAGELFF
14	.	TRBJ2-2	TRBV19	.	TGTGCCAGTAGTATGAGGCAAGTGACCGGGGAGCTGTTTTTT	CASSMRQVTGELFF
16	.	TRBJ2-2	TRBV9	many	TGTGCCAGCAGCGTAGCGGGCAGGGGGGGCACCGGGGAGCTGTTTTTT	CASSVAGRGGTGELFF
16	.	TRBJ2-3	TRBV15	many	TGTGCCACCAGCAGAGATAGTCTGGCATCACAAGATACGCAGTATTTT	CATSRDSLASQDTQYF
14	.	TRBJ1-3	TRBV28	.	TGTGCCAGCAGTCTCACAGGTCGTGGAAACACCATATATTTT	CASSLTGRGNTIYF
16	TRBD1	TRBJ2-7	TRBV5-1	many	TGCGCCAGCAGCTCCATCCCCGGGACAGCCATTGGCGAGCAGTACTTC	CASSSIPGTAIGEQYF
14	.	TRBJ2-7	TRBV7-9	few	TGTGCCAGCAGCCCGCCCGGGGTCGGGAACGAGCAGTACTTC	CASSPPGVGNEQYF
15	.	TRBJ1-6	TRBV12-3/TRBV12-4	.	TGTGCCAGCAGTTTAGACTTTTACTATAATTCACCCCTCCACTTT	CASSLDFYYNSPLHF
14	.	TRBJ2-6	TRBV30	.	TGTGCCTGGAGAACGGAGACTGGGGCCAACGTCCTGACTTTC	CAWRTETGANVLTF
13	.	TRBJ2-1	TRBV15	many	TGTGCCACCAGCAGAGATTTCAGGGGCGAGCAGTTCTTC	CATSRDFRGEQFF
14	.	TRBJ2-7	TRBV27	.	TGTGCCAGCAGTCCTGGGACTGACTCCTACGAGCAGTACTTC	CASSPGTDSYEQYF
15	.	TRBJ2-2	TRBV28	many	TGTGCCAGCAGTTCCCGCCCGAGGGGAACCGGGGAGCTGTTTTTT	CASSSRPRGTGELFF
13	.	TRBJ1-1	TRBV3-1	.	TGTGCCAGCACCGGACATATGAACACTGAAGCTTTCTTT	CASTGHMNTEAFF